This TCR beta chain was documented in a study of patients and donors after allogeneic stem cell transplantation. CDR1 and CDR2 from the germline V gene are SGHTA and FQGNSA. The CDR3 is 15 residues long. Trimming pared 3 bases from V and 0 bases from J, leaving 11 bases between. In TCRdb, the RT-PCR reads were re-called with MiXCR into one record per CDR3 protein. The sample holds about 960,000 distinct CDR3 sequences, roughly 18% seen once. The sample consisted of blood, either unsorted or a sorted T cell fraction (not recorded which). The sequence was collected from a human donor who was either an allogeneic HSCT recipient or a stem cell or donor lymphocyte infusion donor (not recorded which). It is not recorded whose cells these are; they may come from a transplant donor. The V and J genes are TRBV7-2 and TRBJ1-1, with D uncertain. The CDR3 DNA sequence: TGTGCCAGCAGCTTGGTCGTAATTTTGAACACTGAAGCTTTCTTT. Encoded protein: CASSLVVILNTEAFF.